This T cell receptor beta chain was found in a study of cytomegalovirus exposure and HLA in healthy donors. Study-wide results and caveats: Highly shared sequence variants in one cluster were likely a sequencing artifact. For most subjects, TCR beta sequences were reported to predict HLA-A and HLA-B alleles with accuracy. Many donors shared some public TCRs, even though most TCR sequences were rare.

With regard to this clone: Its antigen is not known.

The CDR3 is 13 amino acids. V lost 4 bases to trimming and J lost 1 base, with 7 bases between them. Germline V gives CDR1 SNHLY, CDR2 FYNNEI. Use of 60 Vbeta and 13 Jbeta primers characterized the PCR. Per the original data handling: In a later analysis, 8.5 million to 14 million of 60 million to 80 million unique beta chains occurred in at least two donors. Only in-frame clones appear in the TCRdb table, and some are missing; sequencing was by immunoSEQ multiplex PCR. That table is the source of V, J and clone size, and D and trimming were worked out from the DNA. The sample table sets out 35,000 to 45,000 clones.

V is TRBV2 and J is TRBJ2-5, with D hard to call. The sample consisted of PBMCs. This TCR came from a human donor in good health. CDR3 sequence: CASSGGSQETQYF. In DNA, the CDR3 is TGTGCCAGCAGTGGAGGCAGCCAAGAGACCCAGTACTTC.